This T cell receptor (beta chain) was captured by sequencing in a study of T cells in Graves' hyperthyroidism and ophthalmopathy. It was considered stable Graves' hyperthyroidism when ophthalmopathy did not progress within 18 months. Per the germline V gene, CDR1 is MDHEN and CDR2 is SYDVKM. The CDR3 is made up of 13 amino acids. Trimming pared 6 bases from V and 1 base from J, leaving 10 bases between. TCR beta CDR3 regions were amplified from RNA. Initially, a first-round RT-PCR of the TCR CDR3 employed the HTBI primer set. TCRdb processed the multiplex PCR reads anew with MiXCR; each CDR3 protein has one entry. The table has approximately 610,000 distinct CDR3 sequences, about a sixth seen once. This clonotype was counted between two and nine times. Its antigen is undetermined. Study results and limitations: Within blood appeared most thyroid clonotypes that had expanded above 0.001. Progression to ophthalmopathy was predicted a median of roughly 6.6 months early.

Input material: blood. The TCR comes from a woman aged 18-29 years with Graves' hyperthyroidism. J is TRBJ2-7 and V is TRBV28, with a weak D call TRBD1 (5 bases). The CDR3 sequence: CASRHQGSYEQYF. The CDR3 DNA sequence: TGTGCCAGCAGACATCAGGGATCCTACGAGCAGTACTTC.